A selection of T cell receptor beta chains follows, all from one sample in a study of cytomegalovirus exposure and HLA in healthy donors. TCRdb's copy holds only in-frame clones and misses some; the assay was immunoSEQ multiplex PCR. The top ten hold roughly 2% of the sample, which has some 110,000 clones, over 60% seen once. Sample: PBMCs. The origin of the receptors is a young woman in good health and CMV-seronegative. Each CDR3 is given with its conserved first and last residue. The order of the fields is V gene, J gene, clone size, CDR3 length, D gene, CDR3 DNA, CDR3 protein. A D gene is named only where the DNA matches it firmly. The size of a clone is reported for some rows only, either as once, few or many, or as a class for expanded clones.

V: TRBV10-1
J: TRBJ2-1
size: NA
length: 13
D: TRBD2
DNA: TGCGCCAGCAGTCCGGGACTAGCCAATGAGCAGTTCTTC
CDR3: CASSPGLANEQFF

V: TRBV28
J: TRBJ2-3
size: NA
length: 13
D: NA
DNA: TGTGCCACCCGCGGGACAGGCACAGATACGCAGTATTTT
CDR3: CATRGTGTDTQYF

V: TRBV28
J: TRBJ1-2
size: few
length: 16
D: TRBD1
DNA: TGTGCCAGCAGCCCCTCTGGGACAGGGAAGGACTATGGCTACACCTTC
CDR3: CASSPSGTGKDYGYTF

V: TRBV7-9
J: TRBJ2-7
size: few
length: 16
D: NA
DNA: TGTGCCAGCAGCTCAAGAGGTCCGGACAACCCCTACGAGCAGTACTTC
CDR3: CASSSRGPDNPYEQYF

V: TRBV7-2
J: TRBJ2-1
size: few
length: 15
D: TRBD2
DNA: TGTGCCAGCAGCTTAGGAGTAGCGGGAGTCTATGAGCAGTTCTTC
CDR3: CASSLGVAGVYEQFF

V: TRBV5-1
J: TRBJ2-2
size: NA
length: 14
D: NA
DNA: TGCGCCAGCAGCTTTAATCCCAACACCGGGGAGCTGTTTTTT
CDR3: CASSFNPNTGELFF

V: TRBV13
J: TRBJ2-1
size: NA
length: 18
D: NA
DNA: TGTGCCAGCAGCTGGGGAGACTTAGCGATGAGCTCCTACAATGAGCAGTTCTTC
CDR3: CASSWGDLAMSSYNEQFF

V: TRBV6-6
J: TRBJ2-7
size: NA
length: 15
D: NA
DNA: TGTGCCAGCAAAGGGGATGAATTAAAACCCTACGAGCAGTACTTC
CDR3: CASKGDELKPYEQYF

V: TRBV27
J: TRBJ1-1
size: NA
length: 16
D: NA
DNA: TGTGCCAGCAGTTTATCCTTAATAACAGTAGTCACTGAAGCTTTCTTT
CDR3: CASSLSLITVVTEAFF

V: TRBV28
J: TRBJ1-4
size: few
length: 14
D: TRBD1
DNA: TGTGCCAGCAGGTCGCAGGGGGCACGCGAAAAACTGTTTTTT
CDR3: CASRSQGAREKLFF

V: TRBV5-1
J: TRBJ2-1
size: NA
length: 11
D: NA
DNA: TGCGCCAGTAAGGCGGGCAATGAGCAGTTCTTC
CDR3: CASKAGNEQFF

V: TRBV18
J: TRBJ2-5
size: once
length: 12
D: NA
DNA: TGTGCCAGCTCGAGAGGAAAAGAGACCCAGTACTTC
CDR3: CASSRGKETQYF

V: TRBV7-9
J: TRBJ1-6
size: NA
length: 17
D: TRBD1
DNA: TGTGCCAGCAGCTTAGCGCCAGGACAGGGGCTTAATTCACCCCTCCACTTT
CDR3: CASSLAPGQGLNSPLHF

V: TRBV28
J: TRBJ1-3
size: NA
length: 16
D: TRBD1
DNA: TGTGCCAGCAGCTCTTCCGGGACAGGCTCTGGAAACACCATATATTTT
CDR3: CASSSSGTGSGNTIYF

V: TRBV4-3
J: TRBJ2-7
size: NA
length: 13
D: NA
DNA: TGCGCCAGCAGCCCAGCGGTGACCTACGAGCAGTACTTC
CDR3: CASSPAVTYEQYF

V: TRBV6-6
J: TRBJ1-4
size: NA
length: 13
D: NA
DNA: TGTGCCAGCGACCGAGGGGGTTTGGAAAAACTGTTTTTT
CDR3: CASDRGGLEKLFF

V: TRBV30
J: TRBJ2-7
size: NA
length: 12
D: NA
DNA: TGTGCCTGGAGTGCGGGGGCCTACGAGCAGTACTTC
CDR3: CAWSAGAYEQYF

V: TRBV19
J: TRBJ1-4
size: NA
length: 16
D: NA
DNA: TGTGCCAGTAGTATACCGCTAAGTGCAACTAATGAAAAACTGTTTTTT
CDR3: CASSIPLSATNEKLFF

V: TRBV30
J: TRBJ1-1
size: NA
length: 13
D: NA
DNA: TGTGCCTGCTCCAAGGGGGTGAACACTGAAGCTTTCTTT
CDR3: CACSKGVNTEAFF

V: TRBV6-1
J: TRBJ1-2
size: NA
length: 15
D: TRBD1
DNA: TGTGCCAGCAGACTTACAGGGGGCGCTGACTATGGCTACACCTTC
CDR3: CASRLTGGADYGYTF

V: TRBV6-5
J: TRBJ1-1
size: NA
length: 16
D: NA
DNA: TGTGCCAGCAGTTACTTGAGTGGAGGCGGGGACACTGAAGCTTTCTTT
CDR3: CASSYLSGGGDTEAFF

V: TRBV6-1
J: TRBJ1-4
size: few
length: 14
D: NA
DNA: TGTGCCAGCAGTCCGAGCGGAACTAATGAAAAACTGTTTTTT
CDR3: CASSPSGTNEKLFF

V: TRBV7-3
J: TRBJ2-3
size: NA
length: 16
D: NA
DNA: TGTGCCAGCAGCTTATCCCGGGGGACCCTGCGGGATACGCAGTATTTT
CDR3: CASSLSRGTLRDTQYF

V: TRBV28
J: TRBJ2-1
size: NA
length: 14
D: TRBD2
DNA: TGTGCCAGCAGTTTAGGGGGACTAGCGGATGAGCAGTTCTTC
CDR3: CASSLGGLADEQFF

V: TRBV18
J: TRBJ2-5
size: NA
length: 15
D: NA
DNA: TGTGCCAGCTCACCGCGGGACGGAGGGGAAGAGACCCAGTACTTC
CDR3: CASSPRDGGEETQYF

V: TRBV5-6
J: TRBJ1-2
size: NA
length: 15
D: TRBD1
DNA: TGTGCCAGCAGACGGAAGGGACAGGGGGCGGGTGGCTACACCTTC
CDR3: CASRRKGQGAGGYTF

V: TRBV6-5
J: TRBJ1-4
size: NA
length: 14
D: NA
DNA: TGTGCCAGCAGTCCCGAGACAGAGAATGAAAAACTGTTTTTT
CDR3: CASSPETENEKLFF

V: TRBV6-6
J: TRBJ2-2
size: NA
length: 15
D: TRBD1
DNA: TGTGCCAGCAGTTACCAGGGGGCTGGCACCGGGGAGCTGTTTTTT
CDR3: CASSYQGAGTGELFF

V: TRBV7-2
J: TRBJ1-1
size: NA
length: 16
D: TRBD1
DNA: TGTGCCAGCAGCCCGGACAGGGACTCGTTGAACACTGAAGCTTTCTTT
CDR3: CASSPDRDSLNTEAFF

V: TRBV7-2
J: TRBJ1-5
size: once
length: 17
D: TRBD1
DNA: TGTGCCAGCAGCTTAGCGGGACAGGCGTTTAGCAATCAGCCCCAGCATTTT
CDR3: CASSLAGQAFSNQPQHF

V: TRBV5-6
J: TRBJ1-1
size: NA
length: 13
D: TRBD1
DNA: TGTGCCAGCAGCTTGTCCAGGGACAGGGGAGCTTTCTTT
CDR3: CASSLSRDRGAFF